This TCR beta chain was retrieved from a study of blood T cells in healthy people across ages. This clonotype was counted many times. There are 14 residues in the CDR3. V dropped 6 bases and J dropped 8; count of bases not matched to a gene: 6. Through a sample-barcoded 5' primer and a J-beta primer mix, a second PCR was run for 7 to 11 cycles. TCRdb itself ran the 5' RACE reads through MiXCR, one entry per CDR3 protein. Of roughly 1.7 million distinct CDR3 sequences listed, about 35% are singletons. V gene TRBV12-3 or TRBV12-4 combines with J gene TRBJ2-1, with 11 bases aligning to TRBD1. Sequences were obtained from blood. This sequence was found in a woman aged 25 to 39 in good health. CDR3 amino acids: CASSLGTGGDEQFF. In DNA, the CDR3 is TGTGCCAGCAGCCTGGGGACAGGGGGGGATGAGCAGTTCTTC.